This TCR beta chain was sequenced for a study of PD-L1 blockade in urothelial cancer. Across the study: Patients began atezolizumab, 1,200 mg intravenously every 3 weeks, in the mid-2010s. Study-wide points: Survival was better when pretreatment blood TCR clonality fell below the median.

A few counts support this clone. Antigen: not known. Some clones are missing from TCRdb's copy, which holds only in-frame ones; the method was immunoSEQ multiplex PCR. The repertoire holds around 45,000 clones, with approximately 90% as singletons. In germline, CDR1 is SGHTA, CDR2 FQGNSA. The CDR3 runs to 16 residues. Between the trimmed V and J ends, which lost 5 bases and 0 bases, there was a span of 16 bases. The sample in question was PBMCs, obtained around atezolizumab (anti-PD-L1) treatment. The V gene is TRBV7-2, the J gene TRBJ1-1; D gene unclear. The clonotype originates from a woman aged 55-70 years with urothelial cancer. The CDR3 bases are TGTGCCAGCAGCCTCTCAGGTAGGCAGATGAACACTGAAGCTTTCTTT. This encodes CASSLSGRQMNTEAFF.